This entry lists 11 T cell receptor beta chains sequenced from one sample in a study of cytomegalovirus exposure and HLA in healthy donors. The primer mix had 60 Vbeta and 13 Jbeta primers. Produced via immunoSEQ multiplex PCR; TCRdb's table is partial and in-frame only. The sample carries 150,000 to 200,000 clones, under 80% recorded once. Sequencing was carried out using PBMCs. These receptors all come from a female donor in good health and CMV-seronegative.

The chain joins TRBV5-1 to TRBJ2-3; D is perhaps TRBD1 (5 bases). The J call may be in error: the DNA end matches TRBJ1-5 better. Germline loops: CDR1 SGHRS, CDR2 YFSETQ. The CDR3 has 14 amino acids. CDR3 coding DNA: TGCGCCAGCAGCCACGACAGTAACACAGATACGCAGCATTTT. It codes for CASSHDSNTDTQHF.

The chain combines TRBV6-5 with TRBJ2-7; TRBD2 aligns across 11 bases. From germline, CDR1 is MNHEY and CDR2 SVGAGI. The CDR3 spans 16 residues. The junction had 3 bases not matched to a gene; V was cut back by 0 bases and J by 2 bases. In nucleotides, the CDR3 is TGTGCCAGCAGTTACTCGGGGACTAGCGGAACCTACGAGCAGTACTTC. Protein sequence: CASSYSGTSGTYEQYF.

This clone has just a few counts. This chain connects TRBV5-1 to TRBJ1-1; TRBD1 matches at 8 bases. Germline values: CDR1 SGHRS, CDR2 YFSETQ. CDR3 size: 14 residues. V gave up 2 bases and J gave up 3 bases; unmatched junction bases: 3. Here the CDR3 DNA reads TGCGCCAGCAGCTTCCACAGGGGGGACACTGAAGCTTTCTTT. This translates into CASSFHRGDTEAFF.

The chain employs TRBV7-3 and TRBJ2-5; D is undetermined. Trimming left V 4 bases short and J 5 bases short, with 11 bases between. Per the germline V gene, CDR1 is SGHTA and CDR2 is FQGTGA. The CDR3 runs to 13 residues. CDR3 bases: TGTGCCAGCAGCTCAGGATCCGAGGAGACCCAGTACTTC. Protein product: CASSSGSEETQYF.

CDR3 region: CASRLSDSPLHF. The CDR3, as DNA: TGTGCCAGCAGGTTGTCGGATTCACCCCTCCACTTT. This chain uses TRBV2 with TRBJ1-6; D is undetermined. Germline V gene lookup returns CDR1 SNHLY and CDR2 FYNNEI. The CDR3 runs to 12 residues. The V end lost 6 bases, the J end lost 8 bases, and 8 bases lay between the germline ends.

The chain couples TRBV27 to TRBJ1-2; D perhaps matches TRBD1 (5 bases). Germline V lookup: CDR1 MNHEY, CDR2 SMNVEV (reference sequence). The CDR3 runs 15 residues. V lost 2 bases, J lost 7 bases, and 17 bases lay in between. In DNA form, the CDR3 reads TGTGCCAGCAGTTTAACCCAGGGAGGACTGAGTGGCTACACCTTC. Protein sequence: CASSLTQGGLSGYTF.

The gene calls are TRBV5-1 and TRBJ2-2; the D gene is possibly TRBD2 (6 bases). The germline gives CDR1 SGHRS, CDR2 YFSETQ. The CDR3 totals 14 residues. The V end lost 0 bases, the J end lost 5 bases, and 8 bases lay between the germline ends. The CDR3 bases are TGCGCCAGCAGCTTGGCCAGCGGGACCGGGGAGCTGTTTTTT. The encoded protein is CASSLASGTGELFF.

This clone was picked up a small number of times. This rearrangement joins TRBV6-1 to TRBJ2-1; 9 positions agree with TRBD2. CDR3 size: 15 residues. CDR1 and CDR2 from the germline V gene are MNHNS and SASEGT. V gave up 1 base and J gave up 6 bases; unmatched junction bases: 4. DNA of the CDR3: TGTGCCAGCAGTGAAGGCGGGAGGGGATTCAATGAGCAGTTCTTC. Amino acid sequence: CASSEGGRGFNEQFF.

V usage is TRBV5-4 and J usage is TRBJ1-6, with 9 bases that match TRBD1. Trimming removed 5 bases from V and 6 bases from J; junction bases left unmatched: 3. The CDR3 loop spans 14 amino acids. Germline V gives CDR1 SGHNT, CDR2 YYREEE (reference sequence). CDR3 amino acids: CASRMDRGNSPLHF. The DNA for the CDR3 is TGTGCCAGCAGGATGGACAGGGGTAATTCACCCCTCCACTTT.

V gene TRBV6-5 combines with J gene TRBJ2-5; 7 bases are shared with TRBD2. Germline assignment: CDR1 MNHEY and CDR2 SVGAGI. The CDR3 length is 11 residues. V shed 6 bases, J shed 5 bases, and the junction held 0 bases outside the gene matches. The CDR3 loop reads CASSGGETQYF. The CDR3 coding sequence is TGTGCCAGCAGCGGGGGGGAGACCCAGTACTTC.

This chain connects TRBV19 to TRBJ2-4; D is unresolved. The CDR3 contains 14 residues. The V gene's germline CDR1 is LNHDA and CDR2 SQIVND (reference sequence). The V gene lost 7 bases and the J gene lost 0 bases, with 10 bases spanning the gap. This CDR3 is CASTPEVAKNIQYF. CDR3 DNA sequence: TGTGCCAGTACCCCTGAGGTAGCCAAAAACATTCAGTACTTC.